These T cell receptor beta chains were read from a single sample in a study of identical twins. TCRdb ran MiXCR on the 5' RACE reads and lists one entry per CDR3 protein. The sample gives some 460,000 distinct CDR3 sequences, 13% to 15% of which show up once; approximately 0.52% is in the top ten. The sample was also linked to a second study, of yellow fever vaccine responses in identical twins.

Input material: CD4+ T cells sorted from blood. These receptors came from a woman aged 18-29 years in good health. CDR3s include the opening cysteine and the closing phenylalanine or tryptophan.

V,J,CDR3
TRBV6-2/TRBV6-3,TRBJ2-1,CASVRRVGSEQFF
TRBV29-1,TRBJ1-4,CSVDSGGEKLFF
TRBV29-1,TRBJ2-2,CSVGTTTGELFF
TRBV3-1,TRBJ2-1,CASSQGSGKLYNEQFF
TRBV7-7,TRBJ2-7,CASSLDGGPLYEQYF
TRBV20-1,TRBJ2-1,CSADGRLSSYNEQFF
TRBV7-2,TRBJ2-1,CASGRSVLYNEQFF
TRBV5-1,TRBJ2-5,CASISPDETQYF
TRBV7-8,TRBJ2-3,CASSPLEVLTDTQYF
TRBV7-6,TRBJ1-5,CASSLAPQVRGQPQHF
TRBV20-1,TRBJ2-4,CSARVNRMGAAKNIQYF
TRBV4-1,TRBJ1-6,CASSPITGNSPLHF
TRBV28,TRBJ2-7,CASSFGQKSSYEQYF
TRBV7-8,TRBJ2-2,CASSIGSGIGELFF
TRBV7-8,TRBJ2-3,CASSSLGTDTQYF
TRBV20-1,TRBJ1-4,CSARWDRGNEKLFF
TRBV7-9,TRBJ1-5,CASSYRDGNQPQHF
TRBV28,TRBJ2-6,CASSPRGQGRSGANVLTF
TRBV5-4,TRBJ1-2,CASSSRKGGQGAYGYTF
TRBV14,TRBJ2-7,CASSPRTSNEQYF
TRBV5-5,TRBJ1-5,CASSPGRDNQPQHF
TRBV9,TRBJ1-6,CASSYRDRLNSPLHF
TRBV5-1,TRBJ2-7,CASSLDQVVYEQYF
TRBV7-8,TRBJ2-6,CASSPNRASNSGANVLTF
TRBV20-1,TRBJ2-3,CSATWTSGPNTDTQYF
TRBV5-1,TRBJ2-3,CASSSLTRPGDTQYF
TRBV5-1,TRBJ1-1,CASSLVGRNTEAFF
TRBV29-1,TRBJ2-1,CSWGGPYNEQFF
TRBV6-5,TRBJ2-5,CASSYSQLGGETQYF
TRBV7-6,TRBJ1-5,CASSLAAGQPQHF
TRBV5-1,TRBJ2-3,CASSLRAPYRDSTDTQYF
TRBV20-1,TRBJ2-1,CSARDQGSPNNEQFF
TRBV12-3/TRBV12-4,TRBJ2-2,CASSWGRGRTGELFF
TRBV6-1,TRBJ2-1,CASRGLARGEQFF
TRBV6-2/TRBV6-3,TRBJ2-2,CASSYLLGAGQVNTGELFF
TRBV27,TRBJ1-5,CASSLTGGPQPQHF
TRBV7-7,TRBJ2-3,CASSPLLATDTQYF
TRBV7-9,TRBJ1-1,CASSGSEAFF
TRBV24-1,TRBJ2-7,CATSDVPGTGGQGASYEQYF
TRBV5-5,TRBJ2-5,CASSRSWGGQETQYF
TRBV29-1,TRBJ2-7,CSVSSRGQSYEQYF
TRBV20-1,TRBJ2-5,CSARDIETQYF
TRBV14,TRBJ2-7,CASSQVGQGSYEQYF
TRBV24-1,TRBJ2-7,CATSPSNGEQYF
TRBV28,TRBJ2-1,CASSNRDRATNEQFF
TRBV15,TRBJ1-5,CATSRVEHGQPQHF
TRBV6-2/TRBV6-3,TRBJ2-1,CATKPGGLSFNEQFF
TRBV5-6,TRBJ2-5,CASSLAGTATFF